These T cell receptor beta chains were read from a single sample in a study of blood T cell repertoires in COVID-19. The method was immunoSEQ multiplex PCR; TCRdb's version includes in-frame clones alone and lacks a portion of them. The table records about 290,000 clones, 75% to 90% of them present only once. The sequenced material came from PBMCs or T cells enriched from blood (not recorded which). These receptors came from a woman between 35 and 50 years old who had recovered from COVID-19. Each CDR3 is given with its conserved first and last residue. Each record gives: V gene, CDR3 protein.

V gene: TRBV4-1; CDR3 protein: CASSQGGRGNQPQHF
V gene: TRBV6-5; CDR3 protein: CASSYIRTGGLYEQYF
V gene: TRBV9; CDR3 protein: CASGSEGLKFNEQFF
V gene: TRBV3-1/TRBV3-2; CDR3 protein: CASGGQGYGTIYF
V gene: TRBV2; CDR3 protein: CASSQEVDGGLNEKLFF
V gene: TRBV7-2; CDR3 protein: CASSNRKMGGLDTQYF
V gene: TRBV7-9; CDR3 protein: CASGGIHGNTIYF
V gene: TRBV27; CDR3 protein: CASWGTGTQDTEAFF
V gene: TRBV30; CDR3 protein: CAWSLNNRVHGYTF
V gene: TRBV13; CDR3 protein: CASSQQVYEQYF
V gene: TRBV6-5; CDR3 protein: CASRGTQGRYGYTF
V gene: TRBV7-2; CDR3 protein: CASSFALAAPHF
V gene: TRBV5-6; CDR3 protein: CASSLGGPDTQYF
V gene: TRBV4-1; CDR3 protein: CASSQPRRGGSYNEQFF
V gene: TRBV3-1/TRBV3-2; CDR3 protein: CASSPLPGQGDSTDTQYF
V gene: TRBV4-2; CDR3 protein: CASSHVSGLTSYNEQFF
V gene: TRBV5-5; CDR3 protein: CASSFRFGGLTGYTF
V gene: TRBV6-5; CDR3 protein: CASSYSARVNTEAFF
V gene: TRBV30; CDR3 protein: CAWSVSMNTEAFF
V gene: TRBV7-2; CDR3 protein: CASSRDRGEQPQHF
V gene: TRBV5-1; CDR3 protein: CASSLGTRDKQYF
V gene: TRBV3-1/TRBV3-2; CDR3 protein: CASSPQGRGLRETQYF
V gene: TRBV4-1; CDR3 protein: CASSQRQGAMNTEAFF
V gene: TRBV5-1; CDR3 protein: CASSPLSGLGTGELFF
V gene: TRBV7-2; CDR3 protein: CASSLASSGETQYF
V gene: TRBV2; CDR3 protein: CASSDDRWEQYF
V gene: TRBV9; CDR3 protein: CASSVAVTDTQYF
V gene: TRBV7-9; CDR3 protein: CASSSFKGPTLEAFF
V gene: TRBV24-1; CDR3 protein: CAEQGSYGYTF
V gene: TRBV6-2/TRBV6-3; CDR3 protein: CASSSHGRGYSNQPQHF
V gene: TRBV10-2; CDR3 protein: CASSEGLAGGFSYNEQFF
V gene: TRBV2; CDR3 protein: CASSIAVRNTEAFF
V gene: TRBV15; CDR3 protein: CATSRDLGQPQHF
V gene: TRBV3-1/TRBV3-2; CDR3 protein: CASSHSGTIPEAFF
V gene: TRBV19; CDR3 protein: CASSIDWRQVGQPQHF
V gene: TRBV6-4; CDR3 protein: CASSETSGSFHEQYF
V gene: TRBV16; CDR3 protein: CASSRTGINQPQHF
V gene: TRBV7-9; CDR3 protein: CASSLAWAENYGYTF
V gene: TRBV27; CDR3 protein: CASSLSGGSGYTF
V gene: TRBV25-1; CDR3 protein: CASSAGLEAFF
V gene: TRBV25-1; CDR3 protein: CASSDVRQTSTDTQYF
V gene: TRBV29-1; CDR3 protein: CSHSQGADTQYF
V gene: TRBV18; CDR3 protein: CASSPLARGGDTEAFF
V gene: TRBV19; CDR3 protein: CASSIRRSGGMDGYTF
V gene: TRBV4-1; CDR3 protein: CASSQVEQLRSGNTIYF
V gene: TRBV5-4; CDR3 protein: CASRRAGTGLRTDTQYF
V gene: TRBV7-9; CDR3 protein: CASSLASDYKAFF
V gene: TRBV11-1; CDR3 protein: CASSLSGRATETQYF
V gene: TRBV5-4; CDR3 protein: CASKGQGEGYGYTF
V gene: TRBV5-4; CDR3 protein: CASSFYPQRSTDTQYF
V gene: TRBV5-1; CDR3 protein: CASRVGQGNTIYF
V gene: TRBV7-3; CDR3 protein: CASSPQGASEAFF
V gene: TRBV19; CDR3 protein: CASSPNWGQRDGYTF